The rows below give T cell receptor beta chains drawn from one sample of a study of blood T cells in healthy people across ages. TCRdb processed the 5' RACE reads anew with MiXCR; each CDR3 protein has one entry. The sample has 600,000 or so distinct CDR3 sequences; about 30% are singletons. The sample taken for sequencing was blood. These TCRs come from a woman of 80 years or more in good health. CDR3s include the opening cysteine and the closing phenylalanine or tryptophan. D genes are given only for firm matches. A row's size may be missing; if present it is once, few, many or a size class.

abundance,j_gene,v_gene,d_gene,CDR3nt,CDR3aa
many,TRBJ2-1,TRBV4-1,TRBD2,TGCGCCAGCAGCCAGCAGGAGCGGGGGGTTAACAATGAGCAGTTCTTC,CASSQQERGVNNEQFF
once,TRBJ2-3,TRBV2,TRBD2,TGTGTCAGCAGCCCCGGGACTAGCGGGGGGGTCGCAGATACGCAGTATTTT,CVSSPGTSGGVADTQYF
-,TRBJ2-7,TRBV6-2/TRBV6-3,-,TGTGCCAGCAGTTACTGGGACGCCTACGAGCAGTACTTC,CASSYWDAYEQYF
many,TRBJ1-2,TRBV12-5,-,TGTGCTAGTGGTTTTAACTATGGCTACACCTTC,CASGFNYGYTF
-,TRBJ1-5,TRBV19,TRBD1,TGTGCCAGTAGACGGACAGGCGAAGGTCAGCCCCAGCATTTT,CASRRTGEGQPQHF
many,TRBJ2-6,TRBV24-1,-,TGTGCCACCAGTAGGGGCTCTGGGGCCAACGTCCTGACTTTC,CATSRGSGANVLTF
few,TRBJ2-5,TRBV11-2,-,TGTGCCAGCAGCTTAGATGTTCGACAGGGGAGGGAGGTTGAGCAGTACTTC,CASSLDVRQGREVEQYF
many,TRBJ2-2,TRBV27,TRBD2,TGTGCCAGCAGTTCGAGCGGGGGAGCCCTCGCCGGGGAGCTGTTTTTT,CASSSSGGALAGELFF
-,TRBJ1-1,TRBV20-1,TRBD1,TGCAGTGCTAAACGGGGACAGGGAGTCACTGAAGCTTTCTTT,CSAKRGQGVTEAFF
many,TRBJ2-5,TRBV20-1,TRBD1,TGCAGTGCCGCACCGGGACAGGGGGTTGTGCAGTACTTC,CSAAPGQGVVQYF
many,TRBJ2-1,TRBV7-6,TRBD2,TGTGCCAGCAGTTCTGGGCGGGGGGCTTACTACAATGAGCAGTTCTTC,CASSSGRGAYYNEQFF
many,TRBJ1-2,TRBV7-9,-,TGTGCCAGCAGCTTAGTTGGTGGAGCTAACTATGGCTACACCTTC,CASSLVGGANYGYTF
many,TRBJ2-1,TRBV5-1,TRBD2,TGCGCCAGCAGCTTCGTTGCGGGGGGAAACCCGGACTACAATGAGCAGTTCTTC,CASSFVAGGNPDYNEQFF
-,TRBJ1-2,TRBV20-1,-,TGCAGTCCTCCCCCTCGGCGAGACAGCTATGGCTACACCTTC,CSPPPRRDSYGYTF
-,TRBJ2-1,TRBV6-5,-,TGTGCCACCTCTAAAAGGGGGTCGGGCAATGAGCAGTTCTTC,CATSKRGSGNEQFF
few,TRBJ2-5,TRBV4-1,TRBD2,TGCGCCAGCAGCCAAGCGTCTAGCGGGGGGCATCGCCAAGAGACCCAGTACTTC,CASSQASSGGHRQETQYF
many,TRBJ2-1,TRBV20-1,-,TGCAGTGCTAGAGATGCGGCAGGGAGTCCCTACAATGAGCAGTTCTTC,CSARDAAGSPYNEQFF
many,TRBJ1-2,TRBV5-1,-,TGCGCCAGCAGCTCGGGGAGGGAGGTCTATGGCTACACCTTC,CASSSGREVYGYTF
-,TRBJ1-2,TRBV20-1,-,TGCAGTGCTATATACAGGGAGAACTATGGCTACACCTTC,CSAIYRENYGYTF
once,TRBJ2-3,TRBV12-3/TRBV12-4,TRBD2,TGTGGCAGCAGCCAGCAGGGCGGGGGTAGCGCAGATACGCAGTATTTT,CGSSQQGGGSADTQYF
many,TRBJ2-7,TRBV20-1,-,TGCAGTGCCCCGGTCGCGGGTGCGAATGAGCAGTACTTC,CSAPVAGANEQYF
-,TRBJ1-6,TRBV12-3/TRBV12-4,-,TGTGCCAGCGGACAGAGCTCCTATAATTCACCCCTCCACTTT,CASGQSSYNSPLHF
many,TRBJ2-1,TRBV7-2,TRBD2,TGTGCCAGCAGCTTATACAGCGGGGGGGCGGACGAGCAGTTCTTC,CASSLYSGGADEQFF
many,TRBJ2-5,TRBV25-1,-,TGTGCCAGCAGTGAATGGGGGGGCCCCACAGAGACCCAGTACTTC,CASSEWGGPTETQYF
many,TRBJ2-5,TRBV7-3,TRBD2,TGTGCCAGCAGCCCTGTAGCGGGGGGGCCAGAGACCCAGTACTTC,CASSPVAGGPETQYF
-,TRBJ2-3,TRBV7-7,TRBD2,TGTGCTAGCAGCTTAGCGGGGGCTACGTCAGATACGCAGTATTTT,CASSLAGATSDTQYF
many,TRBJ2-5,TRBV2,-,TGTGCCAGCACCGAGGGGCCGTGGGCCCAGTACTTC,CASTEGPWAQYF
many,TRBJ2-1,TRBV28,-,TGTGCCACCGCGCTACCAGGGAACTCCTACAATGAGCAGTTCTTC,CATALPGNSYNEQFF
-,TRBJ2-5,TRBV5-1,TRBD2,TGCGCCAGCAGCTTGGGACTAGCGAGACAAGAGACCCAGTACTTC,CASSLGLARQETQYF
few,TRBJ2-3,TRBV11-3,-,TGTGCCAGCAGCCCCCAGGGTGGTACGCAGTATTTT,CASSPQGGTQYF
-,TRBJ2-5,TRBV27,-,TGTGCCAGCAGTCAACGGACGGAAATGGGGACCCAGTACTTC,CASSQRTEMGTQYF
many,TRBJ2-3,TRBV5-1,-,TGCGCCAGCAGCTTGGAGACACCTAGCACAGATACGCAGTATTTT,CASSLETPSTDTQYF